These 24 T cell receptor beta chains came from one sample sequenced in a study of neurological immune-mediated disorders. A single record per CDR3 protein comes from TCRdb applying MiXCR to the 5' RACE reads. The sample yields about 36,000 distinct CDR3 sequences, around a tenth seen once. Sequenced: PBMCs. These receptors were taken from a woman in her 30s with HTLV-1-associated myelopathy (HAM/TSP).

The V gene is TRBV18, the J gene TRBJ1-5, with D possibly TRBD1 on 5 matching bases. Germline V CDR1 and CDR2: KGHSH, LQKENI. The V end was cut by 3 bases, the J end by 4 bases, with 13 bases between. CDR3 size: 15 residues. The CDR3 reads CASSPGTTPNQPQHF. The DNA for the CDR3 is TGTGCCAGCTCACCCGGGACGACCCCAAATCAGCCCCAGCATTTT.

This clonotype was recorded a few times. V gene TRBV7-9 combines with J gene TRBJ2-7; maybe TRBD1 (6 bases). This CDR3 is built from 14 residues. Trimming took 4 bases from V and 1 from J, leaving 11 bases between them. CDR1 is SEHNR, CDR2 FQNEAQ, per germline (reference sequence). The CDR3, as DNA: TGTGCCAGCAGCTCACAACAGGGTTCCTACGAGCAGTACTTC. This translates into CASSSQQGSYEQYF.

This clonotype was recorded many times. This rearrangement joins TRBV12-3 or TRBV12-4 to TRBJ2-4, with 8 bases identical to TRBD1. This CDR3 spans 15 amino acids. V dropped 6 bases and J dropped 8; count of bases not matched to a gene: 12. The chain's CDR3 is CASSYSLGQDHIQYF. CDR3 DNA sequence: TGTGCCAGCAGCTATTCCTTGGGACAGGATCACATTCAGTACTTC.

Ten or more counts support this clonotype. The chain links TRBV5-1 to TRBJ1-6; the match to TRBD1 covers 9 bases. The germline CDR1 and CDR2 sequences are SGHRS and YFSETQ. This CDR3 comprises 15 residues. V was pared by 3 bases and J by 7 bases, with 5 bases of the junction left unmatched. The CDR3 DNA is TGCGCCAGCAGCTCGGATGGACAGGGGAATTCACCCCTCCACTTT. This translates into CASSSDGQGNSPLHF.

The rearrangement links TRBV20-1 to TRBJ2-1; TRBD2 might be the D (5 bases). CDR3 length equals 12 residues. Germline CDR1 and CDR2: DFQATT and SNEGSKA (reference sequence). The CDR3 reads CIAPSRGLEQFF. The CDR3 DNA is TGCATTGCCCCCAGTCGAGGGCTTGAGCAGTTCTTC.

This clonotype was picked up many times. V gene TRBV20-1 combines with J gene TRBJ1-3; unclear D gene. Per the germline V gene, CDR1 is DFQATT and CDR2 is SNEGSKA (reference sequence). V lost 0 bases and J 2 bases, leaving 17 bases between the germline ends. The CDR3 has 17 residues. CDR3 nucleotide sequence: TGCAGTGCTAGAGATCTTGGGCCCCCGAACGCTGGAAACACCATATATTTT. Translated: CSARDLGPPNAGNTIYF.

This clonotype was picked up many times. The rearrangement links TRBV20-1 to TRBJ1-1, with a possible D match to TRBD1 (5 bases). V lost 0 bases and J lost 11, with 13 bases in between. This CDR3 has 12 residues. Germline V gives CDR1 DFQATT, CDR2 SNEGSKA (reference sequence). DNA of the CDR3: TGCAGTGCTAGAGATCCGGGGGGGTGGGCTTTCTTT. As protein: CSARDPGGWAFF.

This clonotype was detected ten times or more. This chain uses TRBV5-1 with TRBJ2-3; D may be TRBD1 or TRBD2 (5 bases each). CDR1 is SGHRS, CDR2 YFSETQ, per germline. Trimming pared 2 bases from V and 0 bases from J, leaving 7 bases between. The CDR3 contains 14 residues. The CDR3 spells CASSFGGSTDTQYF. CDR3 nucleotide sequence: TGCGCCAGCAGCTTTGGGGGTAGCACAGATACGCAGTATTTT.

This clonotype was detected ten times or more. The genes are TRBV20-1 and TRBJ1-2; D possibly corresponds to TRBD1 (5 bases). Germline assignment: CDR1 DFQATT and CDR2 SNEGSKA (reference sequence). The CDR3 is 15 residues long. The V end was cut by 6 bases, the J end by 3 bases, with 20 bases between. CDR3 protein: CSAPPPVLGDYGYTF. The CDR3 DNA is TGCAGTGCCCCCCCCCCAGTTTTGGGGGACTATGGCTACACCTTC.

This clonotype showed up many times. The V gene is TRBV3-1, the J gene TRBJ2-3, with D tentatively TRBD2 (6 bases). V shed 3 bases and J shed 6 bases, with 19 bases lying between them. Germline V gives CDR1 LGHDT, CDR2 YNNKEL (reference sequence). The CDR3 sequence is 16 residues long. The CDR3 loop is CASSQAGLAARDTQYF. The DNA for the CDR3 is TGTGCCAGCAGCCAGGCGGGACTCGCCGCCAGGGATACGCAGTATTTT.

At least ten counts were recorded for this clonotype. The chain recombines TRBV20-1 with TRBJ1-4; the D is unclear. Germline-derived CDR1 and CDR2 are DFQATT and SNEGSKA (reference sequence). Trimming removed 2 bases at V and 0 bases at J, with 10 bases between. CDR3 length: 15 amino acids. The CDR3 protein is CSARRELTTNEKLFF. The CDR3 nucleotides read TGCAGTGCTAGAAGGGAGTTAACAACTAATGAAAAACTGTTTTTT.

This clonotype showed up many times. The chain is built from TRBV5-1 and TRBJ2-3; possibly TRBD2 for D (6 bases). The CDR3 totals 15 residues. Germline-derived CDR1 and CDR2 are SGHRS and YFSETQ. Trimming pared 0 bases from V and 5 bases from J, leaving 13 bases between. The CDR3 loop is CASSLAVTRKDTQYF. The CDR3 nucleotides are TGCGCCAGCAGCTTGGCTGTGACTAGGAAAGATACGCAGTATTTT.

This clonotype appeared many times. This chain's CDR3 is CASSPGGGALWSGELFF. CDR3 bases: TGTGCCAGCAGCCCGGGCGGGGGGGCCCTTTGGAGCGGGGAGCTGTTTTTT. This chain links TRBV2 with TRBJ2-2; 9 nucleotides line up with TRBD2. V trimming: 6 bases; J trimming: 7 bases; junction bases outside the gene matches: 15. Germline loops: CDR1 SNHLY, CDR2 FYNNEI. The CDR3 extends over 17 amino acids.

This clonotype has a count of ten or more. The V gene is TRBV5-1, the J gene TRBJ1-4; D remains unclear. The ends were cut back, 3 bases at V and 2 bases at J, with 8 bases in the middle. The germline gives CDR1 SGHRS, CDR2 YFSETQ. The CDR3 has 14 amino acids. CDR3 DNA: TGCGCCAGCAGCTCGACCGGTACTAATGAAAAACTGTTTTTT. Its protein is CASSSTGTNEKLFF. Using reference TRBV5-1 and TRBJ1-4 for the parts outside the CDR3, the full variable domain is KAGVTQTPRYLIKTRGQQVTLSCSPISGHRSVSWYQQTPGQGLQFLFEYFSETQRNKGNFPGRFSGRQFSNSRSEMNVSTLELGDSALYLCASSSTGTNEKLFFGSGTQLSVL.

This clonotype was observed many times. In DNA, the CDR3 is TGTGCCAGCAGCTTAGTAGCGGGGGGGCCCACCGGGGAGCTGTTTTTT. It is translated as CASSLVAGGPTGELFF. The gene calls are TRBV11-2 and TRBJ2-2; 11 nucleotides align to TRBD2. Germline-derived CDR1 and CDR2 are SGHAT and FQNNGV. V shed 1 base, J shed 4 bases, and the junction held 2 bases outside the gene matches. The CDR3 totals 16 residues.

This clonotype occurred many times. The V call is TRBV15, the J call TRBJ2-6, with D unclear. The CDR3 runs to 14 residues. V was trimmed by 0 bases and J by 3 bases, leaving 3 bases between them. Germline values: CDR1 LNHNV, CDR2 YYDKDF (reference sequence). The CDR3 DNA is TGTGCCACCAGCAGAGATGGTGGGGCCAACGTCCTGACTTTC. Its translation: CATSRDGGANVLTF. The variable domain in full, with the rest retrieved from reference TRBV15 and TRBJ2-6, is DAMVIQNPRYQVTQFGKPVTLSCSQTLNHNVMYWYQQKSSQAPKLLFHYYDKDFNNEADTPDNFQSRRPNTSFCFLDIRSPGLGDTAMYLCATSRDGGANVLTFGAGSRLTVL.

This clonotype was recorded many times. The CDR3 here is CAISAGTGGVTGELFF. In nucleotides, the CDR3 is TGTGCCATCAGTGCCGGGACAGGGGGAGTCACCGGGGAGCTGTTTTTT. The chain joins TRBV10-3 to TRBJ2-2; 11 nucleotides line up with TRBD1. This CDR3 is built from 16 residues. Germline assignment: CDR1 ENHRY and CDR2 SYGVKD. V lost 4 bases to trimming and J lost 4 bases; unmatched junction nucleotides: 5.

This clonotype appeared many times. V gene TRBV5-1 combines with J gene TRBJ1-2, with D unclear. The CDR3 has 14 residues. Germline lookup yields CDR1 SGHRS and CDR2 YFSETQ. Trimming removed 4 bases from V and 0 bases from J, with 10 bases in between. The CDR3 loop is CASSLNTANYGYTF. The CDR3 nucleotides are TGCGCCAGCAGCCTAAACACAGCTAACTATGGCTACACCTTC.

This clonotype showed up many times. V and J are TRBV6-5 and TRBJ1-1, with D unclear. The CDR3 covers 14 residues. Germline V lookup: CDR1 MNHEY, CDR2 SVGAGI. V lost 0 bases, J lost 1 base, and 6 bases lay in between. DNA of the CDR3: TGTGCCAGCAGTTACTCGAAGGGGAACACTGAAGCTTTCTTT. Its translation: CASSYSKGNTEAFF.

This clonotype was seen many times. The rearrangement uses TRBV5-1 and TRBJ2-3; D gene uncertain. Looked up from germline, CDR1 is SGHRS and CDR2 is YFSETQ. This CDR3 is 15 amino acids long. V was clipped by 1 base and J by 6 bases, with 15 bases between them. The CDR3 spells CASSLSTTPLDTQYF. CDR3 bases: TGCGCCAGCAGCTTGTCTACTACCCCCCTGGATACGCAGTATTTT.

At least ten counts were recorded for this clonotype. V gene TRBV7-9 combines with J gene TRBJ2-3, with a weak D call TRBD1 (5 bases). Germline CDR1 is SEHNR and CDR2 is FQNEAQ (reference sequence). The CDR3 sequence is 17 residues long. Trimming stripped 5 bases from V and 6 bases from J, with 24 bases between. In nucleotides, the CDR3 is TGTGCCAGCAGCAAAAGACAAGGGGTATGGGTTTCGGATACGCAGTATTTT. The encoded protein is CASSKRQGVWVSDTQYF.

Within the sample, this clonotype is medium-sized. The gene calls are TRBV20-1 and TRBJ2-5; perhaps TRBD2 as D (5 bases). Germline V gives CDR1 DFQATT, CDR2 SNEGSKA (reference sequence). V was trimmed by 2 bases and J by 5 bases, leaving 18 bases between them. CDR3 length equals 15 residues. The chain's CDR3 is CSARTEGTEWETQYF. The CDR3 DNA reads TGCAGTGCTAGAACTGAGGGAACGGAGTGGGAGACCCAGTACTTC.

V and J are TRBV5-1 and TRBJ2-1; 7 bases agree with TRBD2. V lost 2 bases to trimming and J lost 4 bases; unmatched junction nucleotides: 6. Germline CDR1 SGHRS, CDR2 YFSETQ. This CDR3 has 15 amino acids. The CDR3 protein is CASSFAVGGYNEQFF. The CDR3 region has the DNA TGCGCCAGCAGCTTTGCAGTGGGGGGGTACAATGAGCAGTTCTTC.

This clonotype was observed many times. As DNA, the CDR3 is TGCAGTGCGCAGACCGGACAGAGCATCTCCTACGAGCAGTACTTC. The encoded protein is CSAQTGQSISYEQYF. The gene calls are TRBV20-1 and TRBJ2-7, with D possibly TRBD1 on 6 matching bases. The length of the CDR3 is 15 residues. The germline V gene has CDR1 DFQATT and CDR2 SNEGSKA (reference sequence). V lost 6 bases to trimming and J lost 0 bases, with 18 bases between them.